Here is one T cell receptor (beta chain) with its context. Antigen unknown. PCR used 60 Vbeta primers and 13 Jbeta primers. Sequencing was performed with immunoSEQ multiplex PCR; in TCRdb, only in-frame clones are kept and a portion is missing. The sample records roughly 160,000 clones, roughly 80% being singletons. This specimen belongs to a study of cytomegalovirus exposure and HLA in healthy donors. In the study overall: An early data release held some 85 million unique TCRs from HLA-typed donors.

Study results and caveats: Reportedly, TCR beta sequences accurately predicted HLA-A and HLA-B alleles in most subjects.

Regarding donors, all were healthy bone marrow donors. This CDR3 contains 13 residues. Deletions cut 0 bases from V and 6 bases from J, with 10 bases between. CDR1 and CDR2 from the germline V gene are SGHRS and YFSETQ. Sequenced material: PBMCs. The V and J genes are TRBV5-1 and TRBJ2-7, with a weak D call TRBD1 (5 bases). This sequence originates from a man in his thirties or forties in good health and CMV-seropositive. The CDR3 DNA sequence: TGCGCCAGCAGCTTGGTGTCAGGGCTCGAGCAGTACTTC. It specifies CASSLVSGLEQYF.